The 16 T cell receptor beta chains reported below all come from one sample, sequenced in a study of blood T cell repertoires in COVID-19. The protocol was immunoSEQ multiplex PCR, while the TCRdb copy is restricted to in-frame clones and leaves out a portion. The sample holds over 200,000 clones, around nine tenths seen once. Sequencing was done on a sample of peripheral blood. All receptors come from a man aged 60-69 years with COVID-19, enrolled during active disease.

V usage is TRBV7-9 and J usage is TRBJ1-2; 8 bases are a match to TRBD1. Germline CDR1 and CDR2: SEHNR and FQNEAQ (reference sequence). Losses at the gene ends were 3 bases for V and 13 bases for J; bases not matched to a gene: 10. The CDR3 has 13 residues. In DNA, the CDR3 is TGTGCCAGCAGCTTCGACAGGGGCCTGGGGTGCACCTTC. Protein sequence: CASSFDRGLGCTF.

V gene TRBV29-1 combines with J gene TRBJ1-2; 10 bases map to TRBD1. The length of the CDR3 is 16 residues. With 4 bases clipped from V and 4 bases from J, the junction kept 12 bases outside the gene matches. Germline assignment: CDR1 SQVTM and CDR2 ANQGSEA. CDR3 sequence: CSVVVGTGVRGYGYTF. As DNA, the CDR3 is TGCAGCGTTGTAGTCGGGACAGGGGTTAGAGGCTATGGCTACACCTTC.

The V gene is TRBV30, the J gene TRBJ2-2; 13 bases line up with TRBD2. V gave up 0 bases and J gave up 6 bases; unmatched junction bases: 7. The CDR3 is 17 residues long. Germline loops: CDR1 GTSNPN, CDR2 SVGIG (reference sequence). The CDR3 DNA follows: TGTGCCTGGAGTGTTGGACTAGCGGGAGTTAAGGCCGGGGAGCTGTTTTTT. This sequence encodes CAWSVGLAGVKAGELFF.

The V gene is TRBV6-2 or TRBV6-3, the J gene TRBJ1-5; a weak D match, TRBD1 (6 bases). Trimming took 0 bases from V and 1 from J, leaving 10 bases between them. Germline V gene lookup returns CDR1 MNHEY and CDR2 SVGEGT. CDR3 length: 16 amino acids. CDR3: CASSYSSRGSNQPQHF. The DNA for the CDR3 is TGTGCCAGCAGTTACTCGTCCAGGGGAAGCAATCAGCCCCAGCATTTT.

This chain joins TRBV27 and TRBJ2-7; 11 bases fit TRBD2. J was trimmed by 6 bases and V by 7 bases; bases with no gene match: 11. The CDR3 consists of 15 residues. Germline V gives CDR1 MNHEY, CDR2 SMNVEV (reference sequence). Here the CDR3 reads CASTMTSGARGEQYF. The CDR3 DNA is TGTGCCAGCACCATGACTAGCGGGGCGCGTGGCGAGCAGTACTTC.

CDR3 protein: CASSLRGGTSGIEQFF. DNA for the CDR3: TGTGCCAGCAGTTTGAGGGGGGGGACTAGCGGGATTGAGCAGTTCTTC. This chain uses TRBV28 with TRBJ2-1; 13 bases align to TRBD2. The CDR3 sequence is 16 residues long. J lost 9 bases, V lost 3 bases, and 8 bases had no gene match. Germline values: CDR1 MDHEN, CDR2 SYDVKM.

This chain links TRBV12-3 or TRBV12-4 with TRBJ2-7; D is possibly TRBD2 (6 bases). Trimming shortened V by 3 bases and J by 9 bases, and 15 bases separated the two germline ends. CDR3 length: 13 residues. Here the CDR3 reads CASSFPGVLLQYF. In nucleotides, the CDR3 is TGTGCCAGCAGTTTCCCGGGAGTCCTACTGCAGTACTTC.

This chain connects TRBV2 to TRBJ2-1; 8 bases align to TRBD1. V was pared by 6 bases and J by 8 bases, with 15 bases of the junction left unmatched. Germline V CDR1 and CDR2: SNHLY, FYNNEI. This CDR3 spans 16 amino acids. CDR3 in amino acids: CASRKSGGQGFDEQFF. The CDR3 DNA sequence: TGTGCCAGCAGGAAAAGTGGTGGACAGGGATTCGATGAGCAGTTCTTC.

V gene TRBV19 combines with J gene TRBJ2-1; 7 nucleotides agree with TRBD2. This CDR3 has 16 amino acids. Per the germline V gene, CDR1 is LNHDA and CDR2 is SQIVND (reference sequence). The ends lost 5 bases at V and 1 base at J; junction bases unmatched: 8. The CDR3 region has the DNA TGTGCCAGTAGTCCCAGTGGCGGGAGTTCCTACAATGAGCAGTTCTTC. It yields the protein CASSPSGGSSYNEQFF. The full variable domain, in which reference TRBV19 and TRBJ2-1 provide the parts outside the CDR3, is DGGITQSPKYLFRKEGQNVTLSCEQNLNHDAMYWYRQDPGQGLRLIYYSQIVNDFQKGDIAEGYSVSREKKESFPLTVTSAQKNPTAFYLCASSPSGGSSYNEQFFGPGTRLTVL.

The genes are TRBV7-8 and TRBJ2-1; TRBD1 is a possible D gene (6 bases). The CDR3 totals 13 residues. Trimming took off 5 bases at V and 8 bases at J, with 13 bases between the two ends. Per the germline V gene, CDR1 is SGHVS and CDR2 is FQNEAQ. The CDR3: CASSLGGVHEQFF. The DNA for the CDR3 is TGTGCCAGCAGCCTAGGGGGAGTCCATGAGCAGTTCTTC.

This chain uses TRBV30 with TRBJ2-3, with D tentatively TRBD2 (6 bases). Per germline, CDR1 GTSNPN and CDR2 SVGIG (reference sequence). Trimming stripped 5 bases from V and 1 base from J, with 16 bases between. CDR3 size: 15 residues. The CDR3 DNA reads as TGTGCCTGGGCCCGTCCCCAGCGGGGCACAGATACGCAGTATTTT. Its translation: CAWARPQRGTDTQYF.

This rearrangement joins TRBV7-2 to TRBJ2-5, with TRBD2 matching over 7 bases. CDR3 length equals 14 residues. Germline trimming cut 5 bases from V and 1 base from J; bases unmatched to any gene: 4. Germline V lookup: CDR1 SGHTA, CDR2 FQGNSA. The DNA for the CDR3 is TGTGCCAGCAGCCTTAGCGGGTCCCAAGAGACCCAGTACTTC. This gives the protein CASSLSGSQETQYF.

The chain has TRBV6-5 and TRBJ1-1; D gene uncertain. Germline V gene data show CDR1 as MNHEY and CDR2 as SVGAGI. The CDR3 has 11 amino acids. Trimming took 10 bases from V and 3 from J, leaving 9 bases between them. This chain's CDR3 is CATCGDTEAFF. The CDR3, as DNA: TGTGCCACCTGCGGGGACACTGAAGCTTTCTTT.

The rearrangement links TRBV5-4 to TRBJ2-5; TRBD2 is a possible D gene (6 bases). The CDR3 runs 13 residues. Germline V gene lookup returns CDR1 SGHNT and CDR2 YYREEE (reference sequence). V lost 4 bases and J lost 1, with 8 bases in between. CDR3 DNA sequence: TGTGCCAGCAGCCGGGGGTTCCAAGAGACCCAGTACTTC. As protein: CASSRGFQETQYF.

The chain recombines TRBV7-9 with TRBJ1-2; TRBD1 might be the D (6 bases). The V end lost 3 bases, the J end lost 3 bases, and 11 bases lay between the germline ends. The CDR3 sequence is 14 residues long. Germline-derived CDR1 and CDR2 are SEHNR and FQNEAQ (reference sequence). The CDR3 sequence is CASSFHRADYGYTF. Written as DNA, the CDR3 is TGTGCCAGCAGCTTCCACAGGGCGGACTATGGCTACACCTTC.

This sequence joins TRBV10-3 and TRBJ2-7; 7 bases align to TRBD2. The CDR3 extends over 12 amino acids. In germline, CDR1 is ENHRY, CDR2 SYGVKD. The junction had 3 bases not matched to a gene; V was cut back by 4 bases and J by 6 bases. The CDR3 is CAISGLAGEQYF. The DNA for the CDR3 is TGTGCCATCAGTGGCTTAGCGGGCGAGCAGTACTTC.